This T cell receptor (beta chain) is drawn from a study of molecular identifiers for immune sequencing clone quantification. Using its own MiXCR run on the PCR reads, TCRdb lists one record per CDR3 protein. The data contain just under 650,000 distinct CDR3 sequences, 15% to 20% of them singletons. With regard to this clonotype: Its antigen is still unknown.

With 10%, 30% or 50% of RNA, roughly 20,000 to 1,000,000 naive CD8 T cells were sequenced. Naive CD8 T cells were sorted as CD8+CD4-CCR7+CD45RA+. Overall study results and limits: Should identical TCR molecules share a barcode, the sizes of highly expanded clones could be underestimated. Detectable among about a million naive cells, according to reports, was Jurkat TCR RNA spiked in from one cell.

The receptor was isolated from a human donor in good health. Some libraries in this study had Jurkat cell RNA spiked in. Sequenced sample: naive CD8+ T cells from blood, with Jurkat cell RNA spiked in. Sample subset: FACS-sorted CD8+CD4-CCR7+CD45RA+ naive T cells.

The chain's CDR3 is CAGKTGGEKLFF. Here the CDR3 DNA reads TGTGCCGGCAAGACAGGGGGTGAAAAACTGTTTTTT. The chain joins TRBV27 to TRBJ1-4; 9 bases are shared with TRBD1. The CDR3 contains 12 residues. Trimming at V came to 11 bases and at J to 7 bases, leaving 5 bases not matched to a gene. The V gene's germline CDR1 is MNHEY and CDR2 SMNVEV (reference sequence).